One TCR beta chain is described in this entry. Looked up from germline, CDR1 is LNHDA and CDR2 is SQIVND (reference sequence). The CDR3 is 12 residues long. The V gene lost 6 bases and the J gene lost 3 bases, with 8 bases spanning the gap. These data come from a study of T cell responses to AZD1222 COVID-19 vaccine. Profiled with immunoSEQ multiplex PCR; TCRdb holds only in-frame clones, not every one. The table records 200,000 to 250,000 clones, roughly 91% of them present only once. The sequences come from peripheral blood, collected on day 0 of MenACWY control vaccination. The chain joins TRBV19 to TRBJ1-2; TRBD1 might be the D (5 bases). This clonotype was sampled from an adult in good health. In DNA form, the CDR3 reads TGTGCCAGTAGGGGGACTCACTATGGCTACACCTTC. This encodes CASRGTHYGYTF.